The T cell receptor beta chain described here comes from a study of OX40 agonist ivuxolimab in advanced cancers. At the level of the study: Ivuxolimab, an antibody that agonizes OX40 (CD134), was administered to the patients. Antecedent anti-PD-1, anti-PD-L1 or anti-CTLA-4 therapy was permissible, with under 50% having received some.

The CDR3 runs 16 residues. CDR1 is MGHRA and CDR2 is YSYEKL in the germline V gene. V lost 4 bases and J 1 base, leaving 14 bases between the germline ends. Profiling relied on immunoSEQ multiplex PCR, and the TCRdb table lists in-frame clones only, not all of them. The sample contains tens of thousands of clones, 75% to 95% of which appear only once. The J gene is TRBJ2-4, the V gene TRBV4-1, with D possibly being TRBD1 or TRBD2 (5 bases each). This receptor was obtained from an adult with an advanced solid tumor such as melanoma, head and neck, liver or kidney cancer. Sequencing was performed on CD4+ or CD8+ T cells sorted from blood, taken in a trial of the OX40 agonist ivuxolimab. This chain's CDR3 is CASSPRVSGAKNIQYF. The CDR3 DNA is TGCGCCAGCAGCCCGAGGGTGTCAGGGGCCAAAAACATTCAGTACTTC.